This T cell receptor beta chain appears in the sequencing data of a study of regulatory T cells in long-lasting Graves disease. This clonotype was observed once. Its antigen remains unidentified. Time point given: persistent/refractory GD, antithyroid drugs over 5 years with positive TRAb. There was RNA extracted from PBMCs, and the TCR library was made from it. Patients were enrolled at an endocrinology department in Xi'an, China. The EDTA tubes were filled with about 10 milliliters of drawn peripheral blood. The CDR3 is made up of 13 amino acids. Per germline, CDR1 DFQATT and CDR2 SNEGSKA (reference sequence). Losses at the gene ends were 1 base for V and 6 bases for J; bases not matched to a gene: 5. In building TCR beta libraries, iRepertoire HTBI primers were used together with Arm-PCR of CDR3 regions. One entry per CDR3 protein, called by TCRdb with MiXCR from the multiplex PCR reads. This table has roughly 400,000 distinct CDR3 sequences, under 25% appearing once.

Points from the study as a whole: The sample size was small, and this may have reduced accuracy. TRBV28, TRBJ1-2 and TRBJ2-5 emerged as the favored segments in persistent disease.

The source material was peripheral blood mononuclear cells (PBMCs), sampled when the disease was refractory, from a patient treated with antithyroid drugs. The receptor's source is a female donor with Graves disease. The V gene is TRBV20-1, the J gene TRBJ1-1; 7 bases map to TRBD1. The CDR3 protein is CSARVTGVPEAFF. As DNA, the CDR3 is TGCAGTGCTAGAGTAACAGGGGTCCCTGAAGCTTTCTTT.